These T cell receptor beta chains were read from a single sample in a study of response to subunit inactivated influenza vaccine. TCRdb re-called the RT-PCR reads through MiXCR, storing one row per CDR3 protein. Of 500,000 to 550,000 distinct CDR3 sequences listed, approximately 20% are singletons. These data were also reused for a study on T cells expressing NK-cell markers.

The sample here was CD4+ T cells sorted from PBMCs, taken roughly 12 days after vaccination. The origin of the receptors is a man aged 50 to 59 who received an inactivated influenza vaccine. Each CDR3 is given with its conserved first and last residue. The D gene is left open where the match is weak. Rows may omit the clone size; those that give it use once, few, many or a size class.

clone_size	v_call	j_call	d_call	cdr3_nt	cdr3_aa
-	TRBV28	TRBJ1-5	-	TGTGCCAGCAGCCCACAGGGTACTTATGGCCAGCCCCAGCATTTT	CASSPQGTYGQPQHF
-	TRBV7-2	TRBJ2-7	-	TGTGCCAGCAGCTTAGAGGGTGCTCCCGTCGAGCAGTACTTC	CASSLEGAPVEQYF
few	TRBV6-1	TRBJ1-2	TRBD1	TGTGCCAGCAGTGTGAGGACAGGGGTGAGCGGCTACACCTTC	CASSVRTGVSGYTF
few	TRBV15	TRBJ2-7	TRBD1	TGTGCCACCAGCTCACGAAGGACAGGGGCTGACGAGCAGTACTTC	CATSSRRTGADEQYF
many	TRBV28	TRBJ2-2	TRBD2	TGTGCCAGCAGTCCAGGACTAGCGGGAAGATCGAACACCGGGGAGCTGTTTTTT	CASSPGLAGRSNTGELFF
few	TRBV6-7	TRBJ2-2	-	TGTGCCAGCAGTTACCCAGCCCCTGGGGGGGGGCGTCACGCGGCGGGAGTTACCGGGGAGCTGTTTTTT	CASSYPAPGGGRHAAGVTGELFF
-	TRBV7-6	TRBJ1-6	-	TGTGCCAGCAGCTTAGCGTGGGAATCACCCCTCCACTTT	CASSLAWESPLHF
once	TRBV7-8	TRBJ2-3	TRBD2	TGTGCCAGCAGCTTAGAGGGCGGGGGGGCGTATACGCAGTATTTT	CASSLEGGGAYTQYF
-	TRBV12-3/TRBV12-4	TRBJ2-7	-	TGTGCCAGCAGTTTACTTCTCGGGCGCGAGCAGTACTTC	CASSLLLGREQYF
-	TRBV6-2/TRBV6-3	TRBJ2-3	TRBD2	TGTGCCAGCAGACCTCCCGGACTAGTAATACCCACAGATACGCAGTATTTT	CASRPPGLVIPTDTQYF
-	TRBV20-1	TRBJ2-1	-	TGCAGTGCTAGTCGTGGCGATGAGCAGTTCTTC	CSASRGDEQFF
-	TRBV4-2	TRBJ2-5	TRBD2	TGTGCCAGCAGCTACGGTGTGACTAGCGGACGAGAGACCCAGTACTTC	CASSYGVTSGRETQYF
-	TRBV11-2	TRBJ2-5	TRBD2	TGTGCCAGCTCCTTAGGAGGAGCGGGGTGGGAGACCCAGTACTTC	CASSLGGAGWETQYF
few	TRBV6-2/TRBV6-3	TRBJ2-5	-	TGTGCCAGCAGTTACCGCAGGGAATCGGAGACCCAGTACTTC	CASSYRRESETQYF
many	TRBV4-3	TRBJ1-2	TRBD1	TGCGCCAGCAGCCAAACCGACAGGGCAGGCTATGGCTACACCTTC	CASSQTDRAGYGYTF
-	TRBV5-6	TRBJ2-2	-	TGTGCCAGCACCAACCGCAGGGGCACCGGGGAGCTGTTTTTT	CASTNRRGTGELFF
few	TRBV18	TRBJ2-3	-	TGTGCCAGCTCCGTTGGGCCCACAGATACGCAGTATTTT	CASSVGPTDTQYF
-	TRBV7-9	TRBJ1-3	-	TGTGCCAGCAGCCCCCGTGGAGGGTCCTCTGGAAACACCATATATTTT	CASSPRGGSSGNTIYF
-	TRBV10-3	TRBJ2-7	-	TGTGCCATCAGTGAATCCGGGACCTCCAACGAGCAGTACTTC	CAISESGTSNEQYF
-	TRBV15	TRBJ1-1	-	TGTGCCACCAGCAGGGAGGGACGGACTGAAGCTTTCTTT	CATSREGRTEAFF
-	TRBV11-2	TRBJ1-2	TRBD1	TGTGCCAGCAGTGACAGGGAGGTTGGCTACACCTTC	CASSDREVGYTF
few	TRBV29-1	TRBJ1-1	TRBD1	TGCAGCGTAGCTACTACAGGGGGAAGGTGTCTCTTT	CSVATTGGRCLF
few	TRBV20-1	TRBJ2-7	-	TGCAGTGCTAGAGATCTACGGGAGAGCTCCTACGAGCAGTACTTC	CSARDLRESSYEQYF
-	TRBV28	TRBJ2-1	TRBD2	TGTGCCAGCAGTTTATTCCCCGGGGGGGCGTATGAGCAGTTCTTC	CASSLFPGGAYEQFF
-	TRBV18	TRBJ2-1	TRBD2	TGTGCCAGCTCACCTTCCGGGGGGGCCCCCAATGAGCAGTTCTTC	CASSPSGGAPNEQFF
-	TRBV20-1	TRBJ1-5	-	TGCAGTGCCTGGGACGAGGGAGGCAATCAGCCCCAGCATTTT	CSAWDEGGNQPQHF
few	TRBV29-1	TRBJ2-5	TRBD1	TGCAGCGTTGGGGGGGACAGGCAAGAGACCCAGTACTTC	CSVGGDRQETQYF
once	TRBV7-2	TRBJ2-2	TRBD2	TGTGCCAGCAGTTCAGCTAGCGGGAGAATCCCCGGGGAGCTGTTTTTT	CASSSASGRIPGELFF
-	TRBV9	TRBJ2-1	TRBD2	TGTGCCAGCAGCGTGGCCGGGACTAGATTGAATGAGCAGTTCTTC	CASSVAGTRLNEQFF
few	TRBV4-3	TRBJ2-5	-	TGCGCCAGCAGCCAAGATGTAGTGGCGGCCCAGTACTTC	CASSQDVVAAQYF
few	TRBV6-1	TRBJ1-2	-	TGTGCCAGCAGGAGGGACCCGGAGGGCTACACCTTC	CASRRDPEGYTF
few	TRBV20-1	TRBJ1-4	-	TGCAGTGCTTCACAGCCAACTAATGAAAAACTGTTTTTT	CSASQPTNEKLFF
-	TRBV19	TRBJ1-5	-	TGTGCCAGTAGTAGTTTGACAGGCGATCAGCCCCAGCATTTT	CASSSLTGDQPQHF
-	TRBV20-1	TRBJ1-1	-	TGCAGTGCTAGGGCCCTTCGGAGGACTGAAGCTTTCTTT	CSARALRRTEAFF
-	TRBV11-2	TRBJ2-5	-	TGTGCCAGCAGCTCGGGATGGGGCCAAGAGACCCAGTACTTC	CASSSGWGQETQYF
few	TRBV29-1	TRBJ1-4	-	TGCAGCTGCAGGGGAAATAATGAAAAACTGTTTTTT	CSCRGNNEKLFF
few	TRBV12-3/TRBV12-4	TRBJ2-7	-	TGTGCCAGCAGTTCCCCTTACCCGAGGGCCTACGAGCAGTACTTC	CASSSPYPRAYEQYF
many	TRBV3-1	TRBJ1-5	-	TGTGCCAGCAGCCAGGGGTCAGGCAATCAGCCCCAGCATTTT	CASSQGSGNQPQHF
many	TRBV20-1	TRBJ2-7	TRBD1	TGCAGTGCTCTCCCTAGGGGGCGCGAGCAGTACTTC	CSALPRGREQYF
few	TRBV3-1	TRBJ2-1	-	TGTGCCAGCATGGGAGGTAGCAATGAGCAGTTCTTC	CASMGGSNEQFF
few	TRBV6-2/TRBV6-3	TRBJ2-1	-	TGTGCCAGCAGTTCCGACTTCACAGATTCCTCCTACAATGAGCAGTTCTTC	CASSSDFTDSSYNEQFF
many	TRBV28	TRBJ2-1	TRBD2	TGTGCCAGCAGTTTCTCGCTCGGGAGGGCCGTCTCCTACAATGAGCAGTTCTTC	CASSFSLGRAVSYNEQFF
-	TRBV12-3/TRBV12-4	TRBJ2-3	-	TGTGCCAGCAAAGAAAGGGAAGGCACAGATACGCAGTATTTT	CASKEREGTDTQYF
few	TRBV6-1	TRBJ2-4	TRBD2	TGTGCCAGCAGAGGACTAGCGACAACCAAAAACATTCAGTACTTC	CASRGLATTKNIQYF
-	TRBV7-9	TRBJ2-5	-	TGTGCCAGCAGCTTACCGTCGCAGGGGACCCCGGGGACCCAGTACTTC	CASSLPSQGTPGTQYF
-	TRBV24-1	TRBJ2-2	-	TGTGCCATAGGGACCTACGAGGACACCGGGGAGCTGTTTTTT	CAIGTYEDTGELFF
-	TRBV6-1	TRBJ2-3	-	TGTGCCAGCAGTGAATTGAATACGCAGTATTTT	CASSELNTQYF
-	TRBV7-2	TRBJ2-1	-	TGTGCCAGCAGTACCACCGGGGGGCCCAATGAGCAGTTCTTC	CASSTTGGPNEQFF
few	TRBV5-6	TRBJ2-1	-	TGTGCCAGCAGCACCCCCGGCGGGACCTCCAGTGAGCAGTTCTTC	CASSTPGGTSSEQFF
few	TRBV15	TRBJ2-5	-	TGTGCCACCAGCAGAGTCGGGGTGGGGGAGACCCAGTACTTC	CATSRVGVGETQYF
many	TRBV20-1	TRBJ1-5	-	TGCAGTGCCAAGCGCGACAGTGACAATCAGCCCCAGCATTTT	CSAKRDSDNQPQHF
-	TRBV29-1	TRBJ2-1	TRBD2	TGCAGCGTTGTCCGGGAGGGGGGGTATAATGAGCAGTTCTTC	CSVVREGGYNEQFF
few	TRBV12-3/TRBV12-4	TRBJ2-7	TRBD2	TGTGCCAGCAATAGGGGAGGGCCCTACGAGCAGTACTTC	CASNRGGPYEQYF
many	TRBV20-1	TRBJ1-4	-	TGCAGTGTCCAGAGGGAGGAGGGAAAACTGTTTTTT	CSVQREEGKLFF
-	TRBV7-2	TRBJ2-1	TRBD1	TGTGCCAGCAGCTTAGCAGGGGGCCTTAGAAATGAGCAGTTCTTC	CASSLAGGLRNEQFF
few	TRBV24-1	TRBJ2-1	-	TGTGCCACCAGTGGGTCAGGGTGGGATGAGCAGTTCTTC	CATSGSGWDEQFF
few	TRBV29-1	TRBJ1-1	TRBD1	TGCAGCGCGGAGGGACAGGCTAACACTGAAGCTTTCTTT	CSAEGQANTEAFF
-	TRBV10-3	TRBJ2-7	TRBD1	TGTGCCATCAGTGAGTCCGGACAGGGGGTCTACGAGCAGTACTTC	CAISESGQGVYEQYF
-	TRBV7-2	TRBJ2-2	TRBD1	TGTGCCAGCAGACGACAGGGGAACCCCGGGGAGCTGTTTTTT	CASRRQGNPGELFF
few	TRBV7-9	TRBJ1-5	TRBD1	TGTGCCAGCAGCCGAACAATGGGACAGGGGCATCAGCCCCAGCATTTT	CASSRTMGQGHQPQHF